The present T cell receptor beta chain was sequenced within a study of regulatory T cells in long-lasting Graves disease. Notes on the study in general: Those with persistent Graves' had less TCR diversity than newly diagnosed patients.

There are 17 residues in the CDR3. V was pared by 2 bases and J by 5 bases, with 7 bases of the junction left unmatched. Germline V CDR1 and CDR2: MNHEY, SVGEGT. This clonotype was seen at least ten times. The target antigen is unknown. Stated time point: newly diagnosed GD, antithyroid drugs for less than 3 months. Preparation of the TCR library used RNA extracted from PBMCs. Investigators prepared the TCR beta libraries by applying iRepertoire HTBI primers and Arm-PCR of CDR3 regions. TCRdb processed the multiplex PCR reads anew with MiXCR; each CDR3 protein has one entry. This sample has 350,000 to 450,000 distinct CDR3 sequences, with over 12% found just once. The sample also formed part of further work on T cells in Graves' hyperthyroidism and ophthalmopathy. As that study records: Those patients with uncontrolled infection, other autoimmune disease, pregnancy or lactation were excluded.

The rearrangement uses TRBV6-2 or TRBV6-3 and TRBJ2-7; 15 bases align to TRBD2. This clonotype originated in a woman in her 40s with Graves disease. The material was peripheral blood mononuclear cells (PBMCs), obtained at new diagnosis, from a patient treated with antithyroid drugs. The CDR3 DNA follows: TGTGCCAGCAGTTACCTTGGGACTAGCGGGAGGATCGACGAGCAGTACTTC. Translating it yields CASSYLGTSGRIDEQYF.